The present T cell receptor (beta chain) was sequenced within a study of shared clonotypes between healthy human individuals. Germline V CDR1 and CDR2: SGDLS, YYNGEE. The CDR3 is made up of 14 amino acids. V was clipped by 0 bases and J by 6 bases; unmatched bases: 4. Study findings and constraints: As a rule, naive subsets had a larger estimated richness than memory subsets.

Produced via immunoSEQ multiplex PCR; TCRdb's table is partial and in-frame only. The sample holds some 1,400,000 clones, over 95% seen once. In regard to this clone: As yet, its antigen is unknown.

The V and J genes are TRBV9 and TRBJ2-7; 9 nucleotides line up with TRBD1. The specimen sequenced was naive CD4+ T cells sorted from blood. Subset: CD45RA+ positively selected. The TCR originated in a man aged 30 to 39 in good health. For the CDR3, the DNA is TGTGCCAGCAGCGTAGGAGACAGGGGGGTCGAGCAGTACTTC. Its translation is CASSVGDRGVEQYF.